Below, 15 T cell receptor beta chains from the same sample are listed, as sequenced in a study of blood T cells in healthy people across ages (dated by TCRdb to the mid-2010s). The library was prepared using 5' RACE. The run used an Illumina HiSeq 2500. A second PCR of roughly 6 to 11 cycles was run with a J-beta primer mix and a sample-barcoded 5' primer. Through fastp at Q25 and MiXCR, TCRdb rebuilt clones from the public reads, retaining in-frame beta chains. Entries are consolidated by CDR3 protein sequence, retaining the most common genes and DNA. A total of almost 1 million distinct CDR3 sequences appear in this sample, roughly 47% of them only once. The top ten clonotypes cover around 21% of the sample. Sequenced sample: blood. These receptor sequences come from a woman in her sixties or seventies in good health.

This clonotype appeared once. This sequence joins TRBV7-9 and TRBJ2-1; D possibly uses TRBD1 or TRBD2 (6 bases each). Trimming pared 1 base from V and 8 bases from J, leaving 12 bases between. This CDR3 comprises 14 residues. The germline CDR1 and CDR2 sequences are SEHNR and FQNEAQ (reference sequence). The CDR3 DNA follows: TGTGCCAGCAGCTTAGACCCAGGGGAGGATGAGCAGTTCTTC. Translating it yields CASSLDPGEDEQFF.

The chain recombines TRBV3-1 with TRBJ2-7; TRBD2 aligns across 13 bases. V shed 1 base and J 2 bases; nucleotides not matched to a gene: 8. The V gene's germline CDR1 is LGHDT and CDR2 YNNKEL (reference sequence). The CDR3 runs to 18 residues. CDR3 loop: CASSQGTSGGDRPYEQYF. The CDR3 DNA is TGTGCCAGCAGCCAAGGGACTAGCGGGGGAGATAGACCCTACGAGCAGTACTTC.

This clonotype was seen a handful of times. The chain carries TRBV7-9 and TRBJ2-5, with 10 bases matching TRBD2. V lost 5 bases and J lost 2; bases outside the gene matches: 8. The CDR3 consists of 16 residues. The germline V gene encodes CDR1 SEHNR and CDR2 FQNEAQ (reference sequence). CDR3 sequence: CASSAGTSAEQETQYF. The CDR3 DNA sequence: TGTGCCAGCAGCGCCGGGACTAGCGCGGAACAAGAGACCCAGTACTTC. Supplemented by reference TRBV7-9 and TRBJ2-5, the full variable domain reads DTGVSQNPRHKITKRGQNVTFRCDPISEHNRLYWYRQTLGQGPEFLTYFQNEAQLEKSRLLSDRFSAERPKGSFSTLEIQRTEQGDSAMYLCASSAGTSAEQETQYFGPGTRLLVL.

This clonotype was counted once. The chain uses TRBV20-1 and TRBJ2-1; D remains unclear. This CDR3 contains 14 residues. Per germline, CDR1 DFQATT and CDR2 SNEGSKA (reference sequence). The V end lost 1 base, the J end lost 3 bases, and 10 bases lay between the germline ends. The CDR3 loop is CSARVRGVYNEQFF. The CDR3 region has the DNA TGCAGTGCTAGAGTTCGCGGAGTCTACAATGAGCAGTTCTTC.

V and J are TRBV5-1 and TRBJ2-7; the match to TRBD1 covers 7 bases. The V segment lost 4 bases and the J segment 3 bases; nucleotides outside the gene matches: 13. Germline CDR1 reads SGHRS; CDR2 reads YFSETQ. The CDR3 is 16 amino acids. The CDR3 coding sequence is TGCGCCAGCAGCAAGACAGGGTCGATCCCAGACTACGAGCAGTACTTC. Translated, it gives CASSKTGSIPDYEQYF.

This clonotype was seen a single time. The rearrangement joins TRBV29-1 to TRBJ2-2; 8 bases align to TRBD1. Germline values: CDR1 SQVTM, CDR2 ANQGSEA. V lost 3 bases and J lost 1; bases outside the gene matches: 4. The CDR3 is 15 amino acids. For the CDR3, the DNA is TGCAGCGTTGATAGGACAGGGCTGAACACCGGGGAGCTGTTTTTT. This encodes CSVDRTGLNTGELFF.

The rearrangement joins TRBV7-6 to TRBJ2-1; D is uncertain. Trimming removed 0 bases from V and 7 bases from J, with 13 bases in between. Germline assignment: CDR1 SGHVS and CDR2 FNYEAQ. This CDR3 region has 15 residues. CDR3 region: CASSLAISSQNEQFF. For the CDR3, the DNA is TGTGCCAGCAGCTTAGCGATTAGCAGCCAGAATGAGCAGTTCTTC.

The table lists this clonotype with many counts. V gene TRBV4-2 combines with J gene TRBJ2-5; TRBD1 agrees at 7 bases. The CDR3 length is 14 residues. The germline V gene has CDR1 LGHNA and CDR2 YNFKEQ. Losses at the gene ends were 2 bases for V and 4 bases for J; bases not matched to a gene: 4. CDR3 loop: CASSQRGGAETQYF. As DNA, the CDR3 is TGTGCCAGCAGCCAAAGAGGGGGCGCAGAGACCCAGTACTTC.

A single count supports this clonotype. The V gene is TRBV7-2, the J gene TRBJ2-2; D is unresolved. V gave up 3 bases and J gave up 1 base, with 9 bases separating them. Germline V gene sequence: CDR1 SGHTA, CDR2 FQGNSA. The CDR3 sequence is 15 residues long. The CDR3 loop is CASSFRARNTGELFF. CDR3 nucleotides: TGTGCCAGCAGCTTCCGGGCGCGGAACACCGGGGAGCTGTTTTTT.

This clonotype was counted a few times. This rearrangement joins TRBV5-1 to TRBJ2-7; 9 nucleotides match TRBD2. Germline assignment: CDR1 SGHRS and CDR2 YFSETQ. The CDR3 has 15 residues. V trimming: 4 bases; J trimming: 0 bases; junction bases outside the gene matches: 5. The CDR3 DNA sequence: TGCGCCAGCAGCGTAATTAGCGGGAGCTCCTACGAGCAGTACTTC. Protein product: CASSVISGSSYEQYF.

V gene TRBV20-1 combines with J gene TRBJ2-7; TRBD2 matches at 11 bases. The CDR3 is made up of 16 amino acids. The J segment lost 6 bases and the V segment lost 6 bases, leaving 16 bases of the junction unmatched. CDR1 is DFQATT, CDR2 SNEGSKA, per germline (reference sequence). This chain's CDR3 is CSAPLFLLAGVVEQYF. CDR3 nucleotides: TGCAGTGCCCCACTCTTCCTACTAGCGGGAGTTGTCGAGCAGTACTTC.

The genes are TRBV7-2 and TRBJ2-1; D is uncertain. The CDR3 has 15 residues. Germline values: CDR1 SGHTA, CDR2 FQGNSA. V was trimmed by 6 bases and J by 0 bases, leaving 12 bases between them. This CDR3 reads CASSQLPSSYNEQFF. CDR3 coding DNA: TGTGCCAGCAGTCAACTTCCGAGCTCCTACAATGAGCAGTTCTTC.

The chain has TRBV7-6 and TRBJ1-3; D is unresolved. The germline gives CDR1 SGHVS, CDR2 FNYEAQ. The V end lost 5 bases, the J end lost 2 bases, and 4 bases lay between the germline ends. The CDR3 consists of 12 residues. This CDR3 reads CASSGPGNTIYF. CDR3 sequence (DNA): TGTGCCAGCAGCGGTCCTGGAAACACCATATATTTT.

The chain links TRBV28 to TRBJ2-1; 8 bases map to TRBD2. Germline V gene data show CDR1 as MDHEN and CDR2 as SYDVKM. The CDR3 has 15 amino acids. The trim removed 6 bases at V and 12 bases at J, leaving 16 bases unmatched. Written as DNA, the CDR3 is TGTGCCAGCAGCCCGACTAGCGCAGGTCTTTGGTTGCAGTTCTTC. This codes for CASSPTSAGLWLQFF.

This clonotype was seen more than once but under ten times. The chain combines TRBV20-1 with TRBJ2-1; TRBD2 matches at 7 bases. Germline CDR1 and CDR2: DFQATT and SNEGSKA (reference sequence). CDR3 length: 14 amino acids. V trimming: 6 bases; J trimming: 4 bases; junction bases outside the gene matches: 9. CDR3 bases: TGCAGTGCCACTCCAGGACTAGGGTACAATGAGCAGTTCTTC. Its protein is CSATPGLGYNEQFF.